Below are 27 T cell receptor beta chains sequenced from a single sample in a study of blood T cells in healthy people across ages. PCR was performed a second time for roughly 7 to 11 cycles using a sample-barcoded 5' primer and a J-beta primer mix. MiXCR was run by TCRdb on the 5' RACE reads, yielding one entry per CDR3 protein. The top ten clones hold around 16% of a sample with more than 800,000 distinct CDR3 sequences, more than 25% of them seen once. Sequencing was performed on blood. These receptors were collected from a woman aged 80 or over in good health.

This clonotype has a count of ten or more. The chain combines TRBV12-3 or TRBV12-4 with TRBJ2-5; possibly TRBD2 for D (5 bases). The CDR3 is 14 amino acids. The germline V and J ends were trimmed by 3 bases and 1 base, with 9 bases remaining between them. The CDR3 reads CASSLRAGQETQYF. CDR3 DNA: TGTGCCAGCAGTTTGAGGGCGGGCCAAGAGACCCAGTACTTC.

The sample holds a few counts of this clonotype. V gene TRBV27 combines with J gene TRBJ1-6; TRBD1 might be the D (6 bases). Between the trimmed V and J ends, which lost 2 bases and 7 bases, there was a span of 15 bases. Germline V CDR1 and CDR2: MNHEY, SMNVEV (reference sequence). CDR3 length equals 16 residues. The CDR3 protein is CASSLVLQGLNSPLHF. Written as DNA, the CDR3 is TGTGCCAGCAGTTTAGTCCTCCAGGGGCTAAATTCACCCCTCCACTTT.

Of note for this clonotype: A read error may explain this, as a much larger clone is one base away. The chain has TRBV28 and TRBJ2-5, with D perhaps given as TRBD1 or TRBD2 (5 bases each). V gave up 5 bases and J gave up 11 bases, with 24 bases separating them. The CDR3 is 15 amino acids. Germline V gene sequence: CDR1 MDHEN, CDR2 SYDVKM. The CDR3 DNA follows: TGTGCCAGCAGTGTTGAAGGGGTCCGGGGCTACGGGCAGTACTTC. This codes for CASSVEGVRGYGQYF.

This clonotype was counted ten times or more. In DNA, the CDR3 is TGTGCCAGCAGCGCGCGAGATCCACATCAAGGCTACACCTTC. Amino acid sequence: CASSARDPHQGYTF. V usage is TRBV7-6 and J usage is TRBJ1-2; D remains unclear. V lost 5 bases and J 8 bases, leaving 18 bases between the germline ends. The germline CDR1 and CDR2 sequences are SGHVS and FNYEAQ. The CDR3 spans 14 residues.

With regard to this clonotype: At one end, the junction sequence differs from germline, possibly due to a read error. The chain employs TRBV20-1 and TRBJ1-5, with D uncertain. CDR1 is DFQATT, CDR2 SNEGSKA, per germline (reference sequence). CDR3 size: 17 residues. In nucleotides, the CDR3 is TGCAGTGCTGGAGATCGTAGCGCCCCTCAGGGCAATCAGCCCCAGCATTTT. Amino acids: CSAGDRSAPQGNQPQHF.

This clonotype was seen repeatedly, ten times or more. This rearrangement joins TRBV4-3 to TRBJ2-6, with a weak D call TRBD2 (6 bases). This CDR3 region has 19 residues. The V end was cut by 1 base, the J end by 0 bases, with 16 bases between. Germline V gene sequence: CDR1 LGHNA, CDR2 YSLEER. CDR3 DNA sequence: TGCGCCAGCAGCCAAGGGCGGCTGGGGGGAAGCTCTGGGGCCAACGTCCTGACTTTC. Protein product: CASSQGRLGGSSGANVLTF.

The chain couples TRBV5-1 to TRBJ2-1, with 12 bases that match TRBD2. CDR3 length: 17 residues. CDR1 SGHRS and CDR2 YFSETQ come from the germline V gene. V lost 0 bases, J lost 6 bases, and 7 bases stayed unmatched. The CDR3 loop is CASSLDWLAGGLNEQFF. The CDR3 nucleotides read TGCGCCAGCAGCTTGGATTGGCTAGCGGGAGGGCTCAATGAGCAGTTCTTC. Variable domain in full (rest from reference TRBV5-1 and TRBJ2-1): KAGVTQTPRYLIKTRGQQVTLSCSPISGHRSVSWYQQTPGQGLQFLFEYFSETQRNKGNFPGRFSGRQFSNSRSEMNVSTLELGDSALYLCASSLDWLAGGLNEQFFGPGTRLTVL.

The chain employs TRBV6-5 and TRBJ2-4, with a tentative D call TRBD2 (5 bases). The germline gives CDR1 MNHEY, CDR2 SVGAGI. The CDR3 is 16 amino acids. Trimming stripped 5 bases from V and 0 bases from J, with 14 bases between. The CDR3, as DNA: TGTGCCAGCAGTAAAACCGGGGTACTAGCCAAAAACATTCAGTACTTC. Protein product: CASSKTGVLAKNIQYF.

The rearrangement uses TRBV6-5 and TRBJ2-3; D is tentatively TRBD1 or TRBD2 (5 bases each). The length of the CDR3 is 17 residues. Trimming removed 0 bases from V and 8 bases from J, with 21 bases in between. Germline loops: CDR1 MNHEY, CDR2 SVGAGI. The CDR3 reads CASSYSGWLAGTGTQYF. The CDR3 bases are TGTGCCAGCAGTTACTCGGGTTGGCTAGCCGGGACGGGTACGCAGTATTTT.

The chain recombines TRBV3-1 with TRBJ1-1, with 7 positions matching TRBD1. This CDR3 is built from 16 residues. CDR1 and CDR2 from the germline V gene are LGHDT and YNNKEL (reference sequence). J lost 4 bases, V lost 0 bases, and 8 bases had no gene match. CDR3 DNA sequence: TGTGCCAGCAGCCAAGATTGGGGCAGGGGGATCACTGAAGCTTTCTTT. This sequence encodes CASSQDWGRGITEAFF.

This clonotype has at least ten counts. The chain is built from TRBV11-2 and TRBJ2-3; perhaps TRBD2 as D (6 bases). In germline, CDR1 is SGHAT, CDR2 FQNNGV. Trimming shortened V by 3 bases and J by 0 bases, and 10 bases separated the two germline ends. The CDR3 is 15 residues long. DNA for the CDR3: TGTGCCAGCAGCTTCTCCGGGACTAGCACAGATACGCAGTATTTT. Protein: CASSFSGTSTDTQYF.

The rearrangement links TRBV12-5 to TRBJ2-5, with 7 nucleotides matching TRBD1. CDR3 length: 17 amino acids. Germline V gene sequence: CDR1 LGHNT, CDR2 FRNRAP. V shed 0 bases and J 2 bases; nucleotides not matched to a gene: 9. Written as DNA, the CDR3 is TGTGCTAGTGGTTTGGTGATACCCCGGGGACAGCAAGAGACCCAGTACTTC. The encoded protein is CASGLVIPRGQQETQYF. Supplemented by reference TRBV12-5 and TRBJ2-5, the full variable domain reads DARVTQTPRHKVTEMGQEVTMRCQPILGHNTVFWYRQTMMQGLELLAYFRNRAPLDDSGMPKDRFSAEMPDATLATLKIQPSEPRDSAVYFCASGLVIPRGQQETQYFGPGTRLLVL.

The chain couples TRBV15 to TRBJ1-2, with D tentatively TRBD1 (5 bases). The CDR3 totals 15 residues. Deletions cut 5 bases from V and 7 bases from J, with 20 bases between. Germline CDR1 LNHNV, CDR2 YYDKDF (reference sequence). Here the CDR3 DNA reads TGTGCCACCAGCCTAGAGAAAGCAGGGAATATTGGCTACACCTTC. Residues: CATSLEKAGNIGYTF.

This clonotype was recorded many times. The chain employs TRBV12-3 or TRBV12-4 and TRBJ1-2, with a weak D call TRBD1 (5 bases). V was trimmed by 3 bases and J by 3 bases, leaving 11 bases between them. This CDR3 is 14 amino acids long. The chain's CDR3 is CASSFLGRDYGYTF. The DNA of the CDR3 is TGTGCCAGCAGTTTTTTGGGGCGCGACTATGGCTACACCTTC.

This clonotype was seen at least ten times. V is TRBV6-5 and J is TRBJ1-4; D uncertain. Germline loops: CDR1 MNHEY, CDR2 SVGAGI. V gave up 5 bases and J gave up 1 base, with 14 bases separating them. The CDR3 extends over 16 amino acids. This CDR3 is CASSRGDQKTNEKLFF. In nucleotides, the CDR3 is TGTGCCAGCAGTCGCGGGGATCAGAAAACTAATGAAAAACTGTTTTTT.

This clonotype has a count of ten or more. V gene TRBV19 combines with J gene TRBJ2-1; 7 nucleotides line up with TRBD2. The germline gives CDR1 LNHDA, CDR2 SQIVND (reference sequence). Trimming took 5 bases from V and 10 from J; bases not matched to a gene: 5. This CDR3 comprises 12 residues. The DNA for the CDR3 is TGTGCCAGTAGTGATCGGCGGGGGGAGCAGTTCTTC. Its translation is CASSDRRGEQFF.

Ten or more counts support this clonotype. The chain links TRBV9 to TRBJ2-1; tentatively, D is TRBD1 or TRBD2 (5 bases each). Germline CDR1 is SGDLS and CDR2 is YYNGEE. The CDR3 extends over 15 amino acids. V was clipped by 0 bases and J by 7 bases, with 14 bases between them. The CDR3 coding sequence is TGTGCCAGCAGCGTAGTAGGGACCAAGGGAAATGAGCAGTTCTTC. This codes for CASSVVGTKGNEQFF.

This clonotype was observed at least ten times. This chain links TRBV15 with TRBJ2-1, with D unresolved. Germline assignment: CDR1 LNHNV and CDR2 YYDKDF (reference sequence). CDR3 length: 14 amino acids. V was shortened by 0 bases and J by 4 bases, with 7 bases between the two germline ends. CDR3 residues: CATSRDNRYNEQFF. CDR3 coding DNA: TGTGCCACCAGCAGAGATAACCGGTACAATGAGCAGTTCTTC.

This clonotype was counted a few times. The rearrangement joins TRBV5-5 to TRBJ2-6, with D hard to call. The length of the CDR3 is 17 residues. CDR1 and CDR2 from the germline V gene are SGHKS and YYEKEE (reference sequence). Trimming removed 4 bases at V and 0 bases at J, with 14 bases between. CDR3 sequence (DNA): TGTGCCAGCAGCCCCGCCCGCCCGAACTCTGGGGCCAACGTCCTGACTTTC. This gives the protein CASSPARPNSGANVLTF.

The rearrangement links TRBV11-2 to TRBJ2-6; D gene ambiguous. Germline CDR1 is SGHAT and CDR2 is FQNNGV. V shed 2 bases and J shed 0 bases, with 11 bases lying between them. The CDR3 sequence is 17 residues long. The DNA of the CDR3 is TGTGCCAGCAGCTTAACTTGGCGGAGCTCTGGGGCCAACGTCCTGACTTTC. It specifies CASSLTWRSSGANVLTF. Full variable domain (remainder filled in from reference TRBV11-2 and TRBJ2-6): EAGVAQSPRYKIIEKRQSVAFWCNPISGHATLYWYQQILGQGPKLLIQFQNNGVVDDSQLPKDRFSAERLKGVDSTLKIQPAKLEDSAVYLCASSLTWRSSGANVLTFGAGSRLTVL.

This clonotype was picked up many times. The chain joins TRBV7-2 to TRBJ2-1; a weak D match, TRBD2 (7 bases). There are 14 residues in the CDR3. V lost 5 bases and J 8 bases, leaving 16 bases between the germline ends. Looked up from germline, CDR1 is SGHTA and CDR2 is FQGNSA. Here the CDR3 DNA reads TGTGCCAGCAGCAGCACAGGGAGGGTCGATGAGCAGTTCTTC. Amino acid sequence: CASSSTGRVDEQFF.

This clonotype has ten or more counts. This chain connects TRBV20-1 to TRBJ1-2; 7 bases are a match to TRBD1. The CDR3 runs to 14 residues. Germline V gives CDR1 DFQATT, CDR2 SNEGSKA (reference sequence). V was clipped by 3 bases and J by 0 bases; unmatched bases: 4. CDR3 in DNA: TGCAGTGCTAGCCCCGGGACAGCTAACTATGGCTACACCTTC. This translates into CSASPGTANYGYTF.

This clonotype came up a few times. The J gene is TRBJ1-4, the V gene TRBV5-8; 7 nucleotides align to TRBD1. Looked up from germline, CDR1 is SGHTS and CDR2 is YDEGEE. V trimming: 2 bases; J trimming: 5 bases; junction bases outside the gene matches: 6. The CDR3 has 15 residues. The CDR3 DNA follows: TGTGCCAGCAGCTTCGGAGGGGGCTGGAATGAAAAACTGTTTTTT. Amino acids: CASSFGGGWNEKLFF. The variable domain in full, completed from reference TRBV5-8 and TRBJ1-4, reads EAGVTQSPTHLIKTRGQQATLRCSPISGHTSVYWYQQALGLGLQFLLWYDEGEERNRGNFPPRFSGRQFPNYSSELNVNALELEDSALYLCASSFGGGWNEKLFFGSGTQLSVL.

This chain joins TRBV7-2 and TRBJ2-1, with 10 bases lining up with TRBD2. This CDR3 contains 15 residues. Per germline, CDR1 SGHTA and CDR2 FQGNSA. After removal of 5 bases from V and 8 bases from J, the junction contained 9 bases not matched to a gene. Written as DNA, the CDR3 is TGTGCCAGCAGCCAGCTGGTAGCGGGGGGACATGAGCAGTTCTTC. Amino acid sequence: CASSQLVAGGHEQFF.

A remark on this clonotype: This may be a read error: a much more frequent sequence differs by one nucleotide. The gene calls are TRBV7-8 and TRBJ2-5, with a weak D call TRBD1 (6 bases). Germline V lookup: CDR1 SGHVS, CDR2 FQNEAQ. The CDR3 sequence is 14 residues long. The CDR3 DNA is TGTGCCAGCAGCTTATCAGGGGTCGTAGAGGCCCAGTACTTC. It translates to CASSLSGVVEAQYF. Full variable domain (rest looked up from reference TRBV7-8 and TRBJ2-5): GAGVSQSPRYKVAKRGQDVALRCDPISGHVSLFWYQQALGQGPEFLTYFQNEAQLDKSGLPSDRFFAERPEGSVSTLKIQRTQQEDSAVYLCASSLSGVVEAQYFGPGTRLLVL.

This clonotype was seen a handful of times. The V call is TRBV7-2, the J call TRBJ1-1; 8 positions agree with TRBD1. The V gene end was trimmed by 4 bases and the J gene end by 4 bases; junction bases not matched to a gene: 5. The CDR3 runs 14 residues. Germline V lookup: CDR1 SGHTA, CDR2 FQGNSA. The CDR3 DNA sequence: TGTGCCAGCAGCTCCAGGGGGCCAGGCACTGAAGCTTTCTTT. Amino acid sequence: CASSSRGPGTEAFF.

This clonotype has ten or more counts. The chain couples TRBV18 to TRBJ1-6; possibly TRBD1 for D (6 bases). The germline V and J ends were trimmed by 3 bases and 7 bases, with 10 bases remaining between them. Per germline, CDR1 KGHSH and CDR2 LQKENI. This CDR3 has 14 residues. In DNA, the CDR3 is TGTGCCAGCTCACCGGACAGTAGGAATTCACCCCTCCACTTT. Encoded protein: CASSPDSRNSPLHF.